The rows below give T cell receptor beta chains drawn from one sample of a study of untreated major depressive disorder. The assay was immunoSEQ multiplex PCR, and TCRdb's table has in-frame clones only and misses some. The sample holds some 13,000 clones, approximately 91% seen once. The material sequenced was CD4+ T cells from PBMCs. The source is a man aged 25 to 40 with major depressive disorder. Both conserved end residues are part of each CDR3.

V gene: TRBV19; CDR3 length: 14; CDR3 protein: CASSPTVLNYGYTF
V gene: TRBV10-3; CDR3 length: 18; CDR3 protein: CAISRTSGGELGKNIQYF
V gene: TRBV5-6; CDR3 length: 15; CDR3 protein: CASSLLATGDTEAFF
V gene: TRBV5-6; CDR3 length: 14; CDR3 protein: CASSFRDTAYEQYF
V gene: TRBV2; CDR3 length: 15; CDR3 protein: CASSGASGFTGELFF
V gene: TRBV7-2; CDR3 length: 12; CDR3 protein: CASSTNRGEQYF
V gene: TRBV7-9; CDR3 length: 14; CDR3 protein: CASSSPSNTGELFF
V gene: TRBV28; CDR3 length: 17; CDR3 protein: CASSFPPYRTLQETQYF
V gene: TRBV6-1; CDR3 length: 14; CDR3 protein: CASSPGGRESPLHF
V gene: TRBV30; CDR3 length: 14; CDR3 protein: CAWERQRLNYGYTF
V gene: TRBV9; CDR3 length: 15; CDR3 protein: CASTRGDGSGNTIYF
V gene: TRBV29-1; CDR3 length: 13; CDR3 protein: CSGGQGPNTEAFF
V gene: TRBV27; CDR3 length: 14; CDR3 protein: CASSLFDGDEKLFF
V gene: TRBV5-1; CDR3 length: 17; CDR3 protein: CASSAGLAGGLTGELFF
V gene: TRBV6-5; CDR3 length: 14; CDR3 protein: CASRRTGSGVEQYF
V gene: TRBV2; CDR3 length: 14; CDR3 protein: CASSERGTGGEQYF
V gene: TRBV27; CDR3 length: 17; CDR3 protein: CASSPPQYRGRTVTQYF
V gene: TRBV7-2; CDR3 length: 16; CDR3 protein: CASSQEGTSGGETQYF
V gene: TRBV6-5; CDR3 length: 15; CDR3 protein: CASSYGSGGNSPLHF
V gene: TRBV5-8; CDR3 length: 14; CDR3 protein: CASSQTGSMTEAFF
V gene: TRBV20-1; CDR3 length: 11; CDR3 protein: CSASRGREQYF
V gene: TRBV28; CDR3 length: 15; CDR3 protein: CASRTAGDGNQPQHF
V gene: TRBV19; CDR3 length: 14; CDR3 protein: CASSIGLGLYEQYF
V gene: TRBV2; CDR3 length: 17; CDR3 protein: CASIGLAGGPNTDTQYF
V gene: TRBV2; CDR3 length: 14; CDR3 protein: CASRLQGPNQPQHF